The clone carrying this T cell receptor beta chain was picked up many times. Its specificity is unknown. The sample belongs to a study of regulatory T cells in long-lasting Graves disease. The V gene lost 7 bases and the J gene lost 0 bases, with 13 bases spanning the gap. In germline, CDR1 is MNHNS, CDR2 SASEGT. This CDR3 contains 16 residues. Study-wide results and caveats: Newly diagnosed disease favored TRBV20-1 and TRBJ2-1 over persistent disease.

The time point: newly diagnosed GD, antithyroid drugs for less than 3 months. Isolated PBMC RNA provided the starting material for the TCR library. The authors built TCR beta libraries using iRepertoire HTBI primers and Arm-PCR of CDR3 regions. TCRdb used MiXCR to reprocess the multiplex PCR reads, holding one entry per CDR3 protein. The table lists about 350,000 distinct CDR3 sequences, roughly 15% of them singletons, with around 21% in the top ten. The data also belong to a second study, concerning T cells in Graves' hyperthyroidism and ophthalmopathy. That work contributes: The hyperthyroidism was newly diagnosed and had lasted under 2 months; the patients were aged 18 to 65. Primed by the HTBI set, a first-round RT-PCR was run on the TCR CDR3.

Here the sequenced sample was peripheral blood mononuclear cells (PBMCs), taken at new diagnosis, from a patient treated with antithyroid drugs. The V and J genes are TRBV6-1 and TRBJ1-6; maybe TRBD1 (5 bases). The sequence was obtained from a woman aged 18-29 years with Graves disease. The CDR3 DNA reads TGTGCCAGCATTGACAGAGCCGGCTCCTATAATTCACCCCTCCACTTT. The encoded protein is CASIDRAGSYNSPLHF.